This TCR beta chain was identified in a study of T-cell memory formation after mild COVID-19. Broader study findings: Balance between CD4 and CD8 was seen in clones contracting day 15 to 85, and a CD4+ lean was seen in later expanders.

The germline V gene encodes CDR1 SGHRS and CDR2 YFSETQ. Trimming cost V 2 bases and J 7 bases, with 13 bases left between them. The length of the CDR3 is 13 residues. One entry per CDR3 protein, called by TCRdb with MiXCR from the 5' RACE reads. The data show some 300,000 distinct CDR3 sequences, 20% to 25% seen once. This clonotype was seen only a few times. Its specificity is unknown. The sequenced material came from PBMCs or a T cell subset sorted from them (not recorded which). The rearrangement joins TRBV5-1 to TRBJ2-7, with D possibly being TRBD1 (6 bases). This receptor was taken from a man aged 18 to 30 who had mild COVID-19 (a few samples of this study predate the infection). Cell type and time point are not known. The CDR3 sequence is CASSLQGPAEQYF. The CDR3 DNA is TGCGCCAGCAGCTTACAGGGCCCAGCGGAGCAGTACTTC. The whole variable domain, remainder taken from reference TRBV5-1 and TRBJ2-7, is KAGVTQTPRYLIKTRGQQVTLSCSPISGHRSVSWYQQTPGQGLQFLFEYFSETQRNKGNFPGRFSGRQFSNSRSEMNVSTLELGDSALYLCASSLQGPAEQYFGPGTRLTVT.